This TCR beta chain comes out of a study of T cell repertoires in cytomegalovirus infection (dated by TCRdb to between 2018 and 2021). Background for the entire study: Donor HLA type was relevant to the analysis, as public TCR beta signatures indicated carriage of CMV infection together with the matching HLA type. The paper as a whole reports these results and caveats: Carriers of CMV infection plus the relevant HLA type were discriminated by the cumulative frequency of public TCR beta family members in the study cohort and in an independent roughly 380-donor cohort. In the ex vivo response, HLA-C-restricted CMV-specific TCR beta clonotypes were dominant, and in two of eight donors the single most frequent clonotype came from this HLA-C-restricted group.

For CDR1 and CDR2, the germline V gene (reference sequence) lists SEHNR and FQNEAQ. Germline trimming amounts to 2 bases on V and 3 bases on J, with 10 as the count of junction bases outside the gene matches. From the cysteine up to the phenylalanine, the CDR3 has a length of 16 residues. The entry retains the CDR3 DNA only, 48 bases that are in frame from base 1. Sequencing instrument: Illumina HiSeq 1500. TCRdb reprocessing: public reads trimmed at Q25 with fastp, clones called with MiXCR, in-frame beta chains kept. Each entry merges the rows of one CDR3 protein and shows their most common DNA and genes. The sample data list about 680,000 distinct CDR3 sequences, and approximately 25% of these were observed just once. The ten largest clones add up to 8% of the sample. In this sample, this clonotype turned up many times. Its recognized antigen is unknown. Base qualities were left out, and no much larger clone turns up one base away.

This sequence was found in a human donor in good health (CMV status not recorded). Some clones in this sample may be carry-over from other donors' samples. Material for sequencing was CD8+ T cells from PBMCs. This sequence uses TRBV7-9 and TRBJ2-7; 7 bases in the middle match TRBD1. The DNA is as follows: TGTGCCAGCAGCTTATACCCCCCGGGACAGAACTACGAGCAGTACTTC. Its translation reads: CASSLYPPGQNYEQYF.